This T cell receptor (beta chain) appears in the sequencing data of a study of blood T cell repertoires in COVID-19. CDR1 and CDR2 from the germline V gene are MDHEN and SYDVKM. The CDR3 is made up of 14 amino acids. V lost 5 bases, J lost 5 bases, and 6 bases stayed unmatched. Method: immunoSEQ multiplex PCR; TCRdb's copy keeps in-frame clones and lacks some. The table records about 160,000 clones, 70% to 90% of them present only once. This TCR was sampled from an older woman with acute or convalescent COVID-19. The chain is built from TRBV28 and TRBJ2-5, with 9 bases that match TRBD1. Sequences were obtained from peripheral blood. The CDR3 region is CASSTGDRVETQYF. CDR3 nucleotide sequence: TGTGCCAGCAGTACCGGGGACAGGGTGGAGACCCAGTACTTC. Using reference TRBV28 and TRBJ2-5 for the parts outside the CDR3, the full variable domain is DVKVTQSSRYLVKRTGEKVFLECVQDMDHENMFWYRQDPGLGLRLIYFSYDVKMKEKGDIPEGYSVSREKKERFSLILESASTNQTSMYLCASSTGDRVETQYFGPGTRLLVL.